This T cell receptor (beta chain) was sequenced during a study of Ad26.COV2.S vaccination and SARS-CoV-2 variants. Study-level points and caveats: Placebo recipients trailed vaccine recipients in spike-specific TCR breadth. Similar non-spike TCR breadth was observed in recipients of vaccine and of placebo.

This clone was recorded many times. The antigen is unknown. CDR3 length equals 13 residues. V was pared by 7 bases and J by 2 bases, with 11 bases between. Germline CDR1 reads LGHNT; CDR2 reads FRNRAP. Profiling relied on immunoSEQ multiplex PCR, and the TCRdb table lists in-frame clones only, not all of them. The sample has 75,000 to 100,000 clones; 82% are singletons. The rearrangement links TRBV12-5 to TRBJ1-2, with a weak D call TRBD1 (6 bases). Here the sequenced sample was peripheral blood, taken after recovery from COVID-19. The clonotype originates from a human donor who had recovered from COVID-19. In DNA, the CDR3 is TGTGCTAGTGCCCCGGGACAAAACTATGGCTACACCTTC. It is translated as CASAPGQNYGYTF.